What follows describes a single TCR beta chain. Its antigen is not identified. After isolation, RNA underwent reverse transcription to generate cDNA as the sequencing template. Produced via immunoSEQ multiplex PCR; TCRdb's table is partial and in-frame only. The sample shows 200,000 or so clones, more than 55% of them seen only once. This entry comes from a study of CD8+ T cells in alopecia areata. The V gene end was trimmed by 2 bases and the J gene end by 1 base; junction bases not matched to a gene: 6. The CDR3 length is 15 residues. Germline CDR1 SGHRS, CDR2 YFSETQ. Study results and caveats: Sequences from scalp samples also cover resident alphabeta T cells of normal skin. The study found TCR sharing across patients less clear than in mice, possibly for HLA reasons. An increase in clonality over normal scalp was evident in lesional scalp, especially alopecia totalis/universalis.

This clonotype originated in a human donor in good health. The chain employs TRBV5-1 and TRBJ2-7; TRBD1 agrees at 7 bases. The sample comprised CD8+ T cells sorted from blood. Here the CDR3 DNA reads TGCGCCAGCAGCTTAGACCGGGACAGATCCTACGAGCAGTACTTC. Translated, it gives CASSLDRDRSYEQYF.